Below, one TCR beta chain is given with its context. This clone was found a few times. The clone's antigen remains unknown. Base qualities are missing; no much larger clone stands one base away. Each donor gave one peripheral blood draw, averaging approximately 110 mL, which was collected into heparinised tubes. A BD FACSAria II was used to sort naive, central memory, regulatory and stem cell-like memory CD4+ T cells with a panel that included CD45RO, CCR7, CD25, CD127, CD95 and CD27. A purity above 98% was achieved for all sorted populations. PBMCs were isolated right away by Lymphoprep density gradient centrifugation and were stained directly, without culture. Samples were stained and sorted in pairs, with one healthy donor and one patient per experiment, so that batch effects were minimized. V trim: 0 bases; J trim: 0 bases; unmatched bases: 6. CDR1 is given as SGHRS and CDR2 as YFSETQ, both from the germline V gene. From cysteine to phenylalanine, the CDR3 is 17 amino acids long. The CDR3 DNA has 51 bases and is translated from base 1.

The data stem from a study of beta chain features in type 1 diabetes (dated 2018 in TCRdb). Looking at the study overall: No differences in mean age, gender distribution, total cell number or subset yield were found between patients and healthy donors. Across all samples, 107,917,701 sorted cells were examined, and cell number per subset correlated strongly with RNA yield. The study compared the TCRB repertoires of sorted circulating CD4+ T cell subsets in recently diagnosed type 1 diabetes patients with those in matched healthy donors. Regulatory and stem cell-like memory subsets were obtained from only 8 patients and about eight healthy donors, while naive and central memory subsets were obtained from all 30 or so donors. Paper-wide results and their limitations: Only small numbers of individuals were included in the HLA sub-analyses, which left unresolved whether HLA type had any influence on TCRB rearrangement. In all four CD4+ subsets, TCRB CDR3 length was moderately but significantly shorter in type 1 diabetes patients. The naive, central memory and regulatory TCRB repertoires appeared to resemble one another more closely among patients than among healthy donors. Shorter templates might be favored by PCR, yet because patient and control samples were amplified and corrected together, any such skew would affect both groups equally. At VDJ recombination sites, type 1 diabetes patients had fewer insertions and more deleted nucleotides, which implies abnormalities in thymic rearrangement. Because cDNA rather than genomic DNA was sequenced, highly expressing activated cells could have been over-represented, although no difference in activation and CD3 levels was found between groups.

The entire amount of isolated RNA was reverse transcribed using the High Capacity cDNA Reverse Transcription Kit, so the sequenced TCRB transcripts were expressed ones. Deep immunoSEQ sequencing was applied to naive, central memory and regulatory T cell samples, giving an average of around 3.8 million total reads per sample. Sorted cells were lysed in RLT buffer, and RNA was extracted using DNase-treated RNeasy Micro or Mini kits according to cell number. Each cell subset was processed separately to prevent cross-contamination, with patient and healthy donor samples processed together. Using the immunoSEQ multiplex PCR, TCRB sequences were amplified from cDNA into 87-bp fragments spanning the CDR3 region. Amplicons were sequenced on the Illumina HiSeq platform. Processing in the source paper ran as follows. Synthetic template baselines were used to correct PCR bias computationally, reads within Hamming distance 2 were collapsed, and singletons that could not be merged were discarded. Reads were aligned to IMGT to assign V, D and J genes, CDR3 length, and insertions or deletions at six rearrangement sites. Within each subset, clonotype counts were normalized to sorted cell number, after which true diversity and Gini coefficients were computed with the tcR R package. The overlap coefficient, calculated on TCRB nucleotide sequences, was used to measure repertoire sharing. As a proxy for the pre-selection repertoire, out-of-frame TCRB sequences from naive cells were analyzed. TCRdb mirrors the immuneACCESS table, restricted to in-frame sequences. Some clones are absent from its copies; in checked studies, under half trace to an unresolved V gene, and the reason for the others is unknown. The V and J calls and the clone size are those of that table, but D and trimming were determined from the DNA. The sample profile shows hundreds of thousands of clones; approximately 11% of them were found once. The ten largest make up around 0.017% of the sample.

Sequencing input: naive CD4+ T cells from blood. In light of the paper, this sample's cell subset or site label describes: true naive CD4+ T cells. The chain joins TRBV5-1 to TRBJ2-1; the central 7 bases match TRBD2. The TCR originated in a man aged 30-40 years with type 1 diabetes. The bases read TGCGCCAGCAGCTTGGAATGGGGGGGAGCCTCCTACAATGAGCAGTTCTTC. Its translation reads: CASSLEWGGASYNEQFF.